These T cell receptor beta chains were read from a single sample in a study of blood T cells in healthy people across ages. TCRdb redid the calling of the 5' RACE reads with MiXCR, one entry per CDR3 protein. Here the sample spans hundreds of thousands of distinct CDR3 sequences, approximately 21% being singletons. Sample: blood. Receptor source: a man in his 70s in good health. Both conserved end residues are part of each CDR3. D genes are given only for firm matches. Size tells how often a clone was seen (once, few, many) or the class of an expanded clone, and some rows leave it out.

j_gene | d_gene | v_gene | abundance | CDR3nt | CDR3aa
TRBJ1-2 | NA | TRBV15 | NA | TGTGCCACCCATTCAGCCGATCTCGATGGCTACACCTTC | CATHSADLDGYTF
TRBJ1-1 | NA | TRBV19 | NA | TGTGCCAGTTCCCGGGGGCATGACACTGAAGCTTTCTTT | CASSRGHDTEAFF
TRBJ2-1 | TRBD2 | TRBV3-1 | few | TGTGCCAGCAGCCAACAGGCTAGCGGGGAGAATGAGCAGTTCTTC | CASSQQASGENEQFF
TRBJ2-1 | TRBD2 | TRBV6-6 | NA | TGTGCCAGCAGCCCCCCCCGGACTAGCGGCTACAATGAGCAGTTCTTC | CASSPPRTSGYNEQFF
TRBJ2-2 | TRBD2 | TRBV4-3 | many | TGCGCCAGCAGCCAAGTTCGGCCTAGCGGGAGGACCGGGGAGCTGTTTTTT | CASSQVRPSGRTGELFF
TRBJ2-7 | TRBD2 | TRBV2 | NA | TGTGCCAGCGGCCCTCGAGGGAGGGCCGAAGACGAGCAGTACTTC | CASGPRGRAEDEQYF
TRBJ1-2 | TRBD1 | TRBV11-2 | NA | TGTGCCAGCAGCTTAGATCAGAGGGGGCAGCTTGGCTACACCTTC | CASSLDQRGQLGYTF
TRBJ1-6 | TRBD1 | TRBV7-2 | few | TGTGCCAGCAGCCAGGGGGCCGTCAATTCACCCCTCCACTTT | CASSQGAVNSPLHF
TRBJ2-5 | NA | TRBV2 | NA | TGTGTCAGCAGTGAACGGCAGCAGTGGACCCAGTACTTC | CVSSERQQWTQYF
TRBJ2-2 | TRBD1 | TRBV12-3/TRBV12-4 | many | TGTGCCAGCAGGAACCGGGACAGGGTGGTCGGGGAGCTGTTTTTT | CASRNRDRVVGELFF
TRBJ2-5 | NA | TRBV5-1 | few | TGCGCCAGCAGGCAGGGACCGGGGGAGACCCAGTACTTC | CASRQGPGETQYF
TRBJ2-5 | NA | TRBV20-1 | NA | TGCAGTGCCGACCCTCAGGGCCAAGAGACCCAGTACTTC | CSADPQGQETQYF
TRBJ1-5 | NA | TRBV6-6 | NA | TGTGCCAGCAGTTACTCGACTGGGTGGAGCAATCAGCCCCAGCATTTT | CASSYSTGWSNQPQHF
TRBJ2-3 | TRBD2 | TRBV20-1 | NA | TGCAGTGCTCCCGTGGGAGGGACAGATACGCAGTATTTT | CSAPVGGTDTQYF
TRBJ1-1 | NA | TRBV6-2/TRBV6-3 | NA | TGTGCCAGCAGTTACGACTGGAAGAACACTGAAGCTTTCTTT | CASSYDWKNTEAFF
TRBJ2-4 | TRBD1 | TRBV10-3 | many | TGTGCCATCAGTGAGTCGAGGGACAGGAAAGCCAAAAACATTCAGTACTTC | CAISESRDRKAKNIQYF
TRBJ2-7 | TRBD1 | TRBV29-1 | NA | TGCAGCGTCCGGGACAGAACTAACTACGAGCAGTACTTC | CSVRDRTNYEQYF